Sequencing of this T cell receptor (beta chain) was carried out in a study of T-cell memory formation after mild COVID-19. General study points: There were some responding clones in pre-infection memory, which suggested that cross-reactive memory had joined.

Trimming stripped 1 base from V and 7 bases from J, with 8 bases between. CDR1 is LGHDT, CDR2 YNNKEL, per germline (reference sequence). CDR3 length equals 13 residues. MiXCR, run by TCRdb on the 5' RACE reads, gives a single entry per CDR3 protein. The sample records hundreds of thousands of distinct CDR3 sequences, approximately 16% being singletons. This clonotype was found many times. The antigen is unknown. Sequencing was carried out using PBMCs or a T cell subset sorted from them (not recorded which). The sequence derives from a young man who had mild COVID-19 (a few samples of this study predate the infection). Cell type and time point are not known. V usage is TRBV3-1 and J usage is TRBJ2-4, with D possibly being TRBD2 (5 bases). The CDR3 sequence is CASSQASGNIQYF. The CDR3 DNA reads as TGTGCCAGCAGCCAAGCCAGCGGTAACATTCAGTACTTC.